One and the same sample provided the 23 T cell receptor beta chains below, sequenced in a study of cytomegalovirus exposure and HLA in healthy donors. The PCR employed 60 Vbeta primers together with 13 Jbeta primers. The method was immunoSEQ multiplex PCR; TCRdb's version includes in-frame clones alone and lacks a portion of them. The sample includes about 180,000 clones, about four fifths of them seen just once. The sequenced sample consisted of PBMCs. These receptors were collected from a man younger than 45 in good health and CMV-seropositive.

This clone was counted a few times. The chain recombines TRBV27 with TRBJ1-1; D is uncertain. Germline CDR1 MNHEY, CDR2 SMNVEV (reference sequence). CDR3 length: 14 residues. V lost 4 bases to trimming and J lost 7 bases, with 16 bases between them. The CDR3 DNA sequence: TGTGCCAGCAGTTCCCCTGGACTCGGTGTTGAAGCTTTCTTT. This gives the protein CASSSPGLGVEAFF.

In its sample, this clone was seen a few times. V usage is TRBV29-1 and J usage is TRBJ2-7; 8 nucleotides agree with TRBD1. The germline gives CDR1 SQVTM, CDR2 ANQGSEA. The V segment lost 7 bases and the J segment 1 base; nucleotides outside the gene matches: 9. The CDR3 covers 14 residues. The CDR3 region is CSAVGTGGSYEQYF. The CDR3 bases are TGCAGCGCCGTCGGGACAGGCGGTTCCTACGAGCAGTACTTC.

This clone was counted between two and nine times. The J gene is TRBJ2-1, the V gene TRBV19, with 10 bases that match TRBD2. CDR3 size: 15 residues. Germline V gives CDR1 LNHDA, CDR2 SQIVND (reference sequence). The trim removed 6 bases at V and 4 bases at J, leaving 6 bases unmatched. CDR3 nucleotides: TGTGCCAGTAGCCTAGCGGGAGTATCTTACAATGAGCAGTTCTTC. Protein product: CASSLAGVSYNEQFF. The full variable domain, in which reference TRBV19 and TRBJ2-1 provide the parts outside the CDR3, is DGGITQSPKYLFRKEGQNVTLSCEQNLNHDAMYWYRQDPGQGLRLIYYSQIVNDFQKGDIAEGYSVSREKKESFPLTVTSAQKNPTAFYLCASSLAGVSYNEQFFGPGTRLTVL.

The chain joins TRBV4-1 to TRBJ1-3, with 7 bases that match TRBD1. The CDR3 consists of 17 residues. CDR1 is MGHRA and CDR2 is YSYEKL in the germline V gene. V was pared by 0 bases and J by 4 bases, with 9 bases of the junction left unmatched. CDR3 DNA sequence: TGCGCCAGCAGCCAAGACTTTTCCGGGACAGCGGGAAACACCATATATTTT. It encodes CASSQDFSGTAGNTIYF.

The chain is built from TRBV5-4 and TRBJ2-4, with D tentatively TRBD1 (6 bases). The V end lost 8 bases, the J end lost 8 bases, and 20 bases lay between the germline ends. This CDR3 has 14 amino acids. Germline V gene lookup returns CDR1 SGHNT and CDR2 YYREEE (reference sequence). CDR3 sequence: CASFSGTRGDIQYF. CDR3 DNA: TGTGCCAGTTTTTCCGGGACAAGGGGAGACATTCAGTACTTC.

The J gene is TRBJ2-7, the V gene TRBV10-3, with TRBD2 matching over 12 bases. CDR3 length equals 15 residues. CDR1 is ENHRY, CDR2 SYGVKD, per germline. V was clipped by 6 bases and J by 1 base; unmatched bases: 4. The CDR3 DNA is TGTGCCATCAGATCTAGCGGGAGGGGGTCCTACGAGCAGTACTTC. This sequence encodes CAIRSSGRGSYEQYF.

The V and J genes are TRBV9 and TRBJ2-5; 9 nucleotides line up with TRBD2. V dropped 3 bases and J dropped 4; count of bases not matched to a gene: 10. This CDR3 has 16 residues. The germline V gene encodes CDR1 SGDLS and CDR2 YYNGEE. CDR3: CASSARLAGARETQYF. As DNA, the CDR3 is TGTGCCAGCAGCGCCCGGTTAGCGGGAGCGCGAGAGACCCAGTACTTC.

The chain has TRBV11-3 and TRBJ2-2, with D unclear. The V end was cut by 7 bases, the J end by 7 bases, with 10 bases between. CDR1 is SGHNT, CDR2 YENEEA, per germline. This CDR3 has 12 amino acids. This CDR3 reads CASTTAIGELFF. The CDR3 nucleotides read TGTGCCAGCACCACCGCGATCGGGGAGCTGTTTTTT.

This chain joins TRBV12-5 and TRBJ2-1; TRBD2 matches at 7 bases. CDR1 is LGHNT and CDR2 is FRNRAP in the germline V gene. The CDR3 consists of 13 residues. V lost 5 bases to trimming and J lost 2 bases; unmatched junction nucleotides: 0. In nucleotides, the CDR3 is TGTGCTAGTGGTCGGGGGGCCTACAATGAGCAGTTCTTC. The encoded protein is CASGRGAYNEQFF.

The chain uses TRBV6-5 and TRBJ2-7; the match to TRBD2 covers 12 bases. Germline CDR1 MNHEY, CDR2 SVGAGI. This CDR3 is 16 amino acids long. J lost 6 bases, V lost 2 bases, and 8 bases had no gene match. This chain's CDR3 is CASSYSRTSGASEQYF. The CDR3 coding sequence is TGTGCCAGCAGTTACAGCCGGACTAGCGGGGCCTCCGAGCAGTACTTC.

The chain joins TRBV29-1 to TRBJ2-5, with 7 bases fitting TRBD2. The germline CDR1 and CDR2 sequences are SQVTM and ANQGSEA. Germline trimming cut 4 bases from V and 3 bases from J; bases unmatched to any gene: 5. This CDR3 contains 13 residues. Here the CDR3 reads CSVVVGGEETQYF. The CDR3 nucleotides read TGCAGCGTTGTAGTGGGAGGGGAAGAGACCCAGTACTTC.

The chain combines TRBV11-2 with TRBJ1-2; D is uncertain. The CDR3 covers 17 residues. The V gene's germline CDR1 is SGHAT and CDR2 FQNNGV. The V gene lost 5 bases and the J gene lost 1 base, with 20 bases spanning the gap. The CDR3, as DNA: TGTGCCAGCAGCACGCGGGAAACTCCTTCGATTAACTATGGCTACACCTTC. This sequence encodes CASSTRETPSINYGYTF.

The V call is TRBV7-9, the J call TRBJ1-4, with D perhaps matching TRBD1 (6 bases). CDR3 size: 14 residues. Trimming cost V 3 bases and J 8 bases, with 13 bases left between them. Germline loops: CDR1 SEHNR, CDR2 FQNEAQ (reference sequence). CDR3 coding DNA: TGTGCCAGCAGCTTGGAAGGGGGGGTCGAAAAACTGTTTTTT. Its translation is CASSLEGGVEKLFF.

The chain links TRBV7-2 to TRBJ2-1; 12 nucleotides line up with TRBD2. The germline V gene encodes CDR1 SGHTA and CDR2 FQGNSA. There are 14 residues in the CDR3. V trimming: 6 bases; J trimming: 4 bases; junction bases outside the gene matches: 1. CDR3 loop: CASRGTSGYNEQFF. For the CDR3, the DNA is TGTGCCAGCAGGGGGACTAGCGGGTACAATGAGCAGTTCTTC. Looking up the rest from reference TRBV7-2 and TRBJ2-1 gives the full variable domain: GAGVSQSPSNKVTEKGKDVELRCDPISGHTALYWYRQSLGQGLEFLIYFQGNSAPDKSGLPSDRFSAERTGGSVSTLTIQRTQQEDSAVYLCASRGTSGYNEQFFGPGTRLTVL.

This chain links TRBV9 with TRBJ2-1; D may be TRBD1 (6 bases). Trimming shortened V by 2 bases and J by 5 bases, and 8 bases separated the two germline ends. This CDR3 contains 13 residues. Germline V gene data show CDR1 as SGDLS and CDR2 as YYNGEE. The CDR3 nucleotides read TGTGCCAGCAGCGTCAGACAGGACAATGAGCAGTTCTTC. Residues: CASSVRQDNEQFF.

V and J are TRBV6-5 and TRBJ2-3; 8 bases map to TRBD2. Losses at the gene ends were 1 base for V and 7 bases for J; bases not matched to a gene: 4. Germline V lookup: CDR1 MNHEY, CDR2 SVGAGI. The CDR3 contains 14 residues. CDR3 nucleotide sequence: TGTGCCAGCAGTTACTTACGGGGGGGGCATACGCAGTATTTT. This sequence encodes CASSYLRGGHTQYF.

The rearrangement uses TRBV2 and TRBJ2-1; unclear D gene. Deletions cut 3 bases from V and 9 bases from J, with 9 bases between. The germline V gene has CDR1 SNHLY and CDR2 FYNNEI. The CDR3 is made up of 12 amino acids. CDR3 region: CASSEASREQFF. The CDR3 DNA reads TGTGCCAGCAGTGAGGCCAGTCGTGAGCAGTTCTTC.

The rearrangement uses TRBV11-2 and TRBJ2-7; D ambiguous. This CDR3 has 16 amino acids. Germline CDR1 reads SGHAT; CDR2 reads FQNNGV. V lost 4 bases and J lost 6, with 22 bases in between. CDR3 sequence: CASSSTSFLSFFEQYF. Written as DNA, the CDR3 is TGTGCCAGCAGCTCCACATCATTCCTCTCCTTCTTCGAGCAGTACTTC.

V usage is TRBV9 and J usage is TRBJ2-7; TRBD1 matches 10 bases. Per germline, CDR1 SGDLS and CDR2 YYNGEE. This CDR3 is built from 16 residues. Germline trimming cut 0 bases from V and 2 bases from J; bases unmatched to any gene: 5. The CDR3 coding sequence is TGTGCCAGCAGCGTAGCCTCCGGGACAGGGGCCTACGAGCAGTACTTC. Amino acid sequence: CASSVASGTGAYEQYF.

V gene TRBV27 combines with J gene TRBJ2-6; 10 positions agree with TRBD1. The germline gives CDR1 MNHEY, CDR2 SMNVEV (reference sequence). The CDR3 spans 17 residues. V was clipped by 6 bases and J by 4 bases; unmatched bases: 9. The DNA for the CDR3 is TGTGCCAGCAGACCGGGACAGGGGACGAGAGGGGCCAACGTCCTGACTTTC. Its protein product is CASRPGQGTRGANVLTF.

Comments on this clone: The same CDR3 arises from other DNA sequences in this sample as well. V gene TRBV7-8 combines with J gene TRBJ2-1; no definite D call. CDR1 SGHVS and CDR2 FQNEAQ come from the germline V gene. V lost 5 bases and J 0 bases, leaving 8 bases between the germline ends. The CDR3 is 14 residues long. CDR3 amino acids: CASSITSSYNEQFF. Written as DNA, the CDR3 is TGTGCCAGCAGCATTACAAGCTCCTACAATGAGCAGTTCTTC.

A few counts support this clone. Mismatch with germline at one junction end may stem from a read error. J is TRBJ1-2 and V is TRBV19, with unresolved D. The CDR3 contains 9 residues. The germline V gene has CDR1 LNHDA and CDR2 SQIVND (reference sequence). CDR3 sequence (DNA): TGTGCCAGTGGGAGACCCGAATCCTTC. Translated: CASGRPESF.

The chain is built from TRBV28 and TRBJ2-1; 8 bases line up with TRBD2. Unmatched junction bases numbered 9, after V lost 6 bases and J lost 5 bases. The CDR3 is made up of 15 amino acids. Germline CDR1 and CDR2: MDHEN and SYDVKM. The CDR3 protein is CASRASGSRNNEQFF. CDR3 coding DNA: TGTGCCAGCAGAGCGAGCGGGAGCAGGAACAATGAGCAGTTCTTC.